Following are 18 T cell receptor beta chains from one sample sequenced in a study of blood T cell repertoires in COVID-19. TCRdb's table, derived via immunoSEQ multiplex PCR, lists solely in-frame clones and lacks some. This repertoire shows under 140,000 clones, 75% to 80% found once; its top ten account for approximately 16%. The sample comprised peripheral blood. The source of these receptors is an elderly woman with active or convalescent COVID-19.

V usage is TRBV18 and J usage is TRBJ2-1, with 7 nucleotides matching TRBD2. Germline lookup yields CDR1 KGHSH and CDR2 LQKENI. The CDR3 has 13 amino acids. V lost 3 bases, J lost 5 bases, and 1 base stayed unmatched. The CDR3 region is CASSPGLNNEQFF. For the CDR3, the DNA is TGTGCCAGCTCACCGGGACTAAACAATGAGCAGTTCTTC. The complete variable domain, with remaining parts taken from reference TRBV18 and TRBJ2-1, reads NAGVMQNPRHLVRRRGQEARLRCSPMKGHSHVYWYRQLPEEGLKFMVYLQKENIIDESGMPKERFSAEFPKEGPSILRIQQVVRGDSAAYFCASSPGLNNEQFFGPGTRLTVL.

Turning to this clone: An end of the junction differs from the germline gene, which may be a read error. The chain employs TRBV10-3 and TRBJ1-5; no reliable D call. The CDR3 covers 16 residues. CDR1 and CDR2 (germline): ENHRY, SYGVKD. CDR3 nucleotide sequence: TGTGCCATCAGTGAGTCGCGGGAGTATAGCGATCAGCCCCAGCATTTT. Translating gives CAISESREYSDQPQHF.

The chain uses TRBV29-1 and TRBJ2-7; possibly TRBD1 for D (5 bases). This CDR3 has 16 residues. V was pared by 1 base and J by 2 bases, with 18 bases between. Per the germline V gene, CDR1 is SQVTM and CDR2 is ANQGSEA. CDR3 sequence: CSVEAQGPSATYEQYF. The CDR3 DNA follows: TGCAGCGTTGAAGCCCAGGGCCCGTCAGCTACCTACGAGCAGTACTTC.

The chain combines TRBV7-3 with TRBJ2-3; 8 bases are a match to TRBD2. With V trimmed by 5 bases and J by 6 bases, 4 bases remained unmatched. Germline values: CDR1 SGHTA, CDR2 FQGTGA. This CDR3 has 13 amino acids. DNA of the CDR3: TGTGCCAGCAGCCGCGGGGGGCCGGATACGCAGTATTTT. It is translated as CASSRGGPDTQYF.

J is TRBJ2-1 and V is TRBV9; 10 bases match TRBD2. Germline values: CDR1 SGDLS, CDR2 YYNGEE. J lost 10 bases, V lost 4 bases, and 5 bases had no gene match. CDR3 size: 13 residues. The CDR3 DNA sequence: TGTGCCAGCAGCATCGGGACTAGCGACGAGCAGTTCTTC. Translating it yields CASSIGTSDEQFF.

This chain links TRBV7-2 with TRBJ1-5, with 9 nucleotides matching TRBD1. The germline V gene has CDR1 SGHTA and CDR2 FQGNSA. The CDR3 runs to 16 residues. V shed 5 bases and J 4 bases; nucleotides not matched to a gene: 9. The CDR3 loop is CASSLFGTGLNQPQHF. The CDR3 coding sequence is TGTGCCAGCAGCCTTTTCGGGACAGGGTTAAATCAGCCCCAGCATTTT.

The chain's CDR3 is CASSLGGGSFDNEQFF. CDR3 nucleotide sequence: TGCGCCAGCAGCCTTGGGGGCGGGAGCTTCGACAATGAGCAGTTCTTC. The chain employs TRBV5-1 and TRBJ2-1; weak D call: TRBD2 (7 bases). Deletions cut 4 bases from V and 5 bases from J, with 19 bases between. The CDR3 consists of 16 residues. Germline V CDR1 and CDR2: SGHRS, YFSETQ. Together with reference TRBV5-1 and TRBJ2-1, the CDR3 gives the full variable domain: KAGVTQTPRYLIKTRGQQVTLSCSPISGHRSVSWYQQTPGQGLQFLFEYFSETQRNKGNFPGRFSGRQFSNSRSEMNVSTLELGDSALYLCASSLGGGSFDNEQFFGPGTRLTVL.

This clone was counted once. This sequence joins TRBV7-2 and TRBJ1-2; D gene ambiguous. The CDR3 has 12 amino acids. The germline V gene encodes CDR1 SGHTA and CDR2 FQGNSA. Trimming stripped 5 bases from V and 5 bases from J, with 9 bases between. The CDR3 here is CASSKTVYGYTF. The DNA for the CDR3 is TGTGCCAGCAGCAAGACTGTATATGGCTACACCTTC.

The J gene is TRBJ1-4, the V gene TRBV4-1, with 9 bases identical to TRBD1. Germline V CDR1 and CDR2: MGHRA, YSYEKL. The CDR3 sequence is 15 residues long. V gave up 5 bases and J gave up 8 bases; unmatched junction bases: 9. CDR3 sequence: CASSIRDRADEKLFF. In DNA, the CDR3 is TGCGCCAGCAGCATCCGGGACAGGGCCGACGAAAAACTGTTTTTT.

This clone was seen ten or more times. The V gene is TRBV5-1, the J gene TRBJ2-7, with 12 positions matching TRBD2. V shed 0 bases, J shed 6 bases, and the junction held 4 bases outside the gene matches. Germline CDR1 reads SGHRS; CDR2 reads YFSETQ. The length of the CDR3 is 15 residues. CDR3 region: CASSLDPGLAGEQYF. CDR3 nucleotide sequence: TGCGCCAGCAGCTTGGATCCGGGACTAGCGGGCGAGCAGTACTTC.

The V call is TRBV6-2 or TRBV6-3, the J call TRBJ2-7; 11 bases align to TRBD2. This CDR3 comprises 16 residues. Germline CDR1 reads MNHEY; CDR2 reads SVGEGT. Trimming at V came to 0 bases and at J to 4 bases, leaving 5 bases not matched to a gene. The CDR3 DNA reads TGTGCCAGCAGTTACTCTCAGATAGCGGGAGGGTACGAGCAGTACTTC. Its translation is CASSYSQIAGGYEQYF.

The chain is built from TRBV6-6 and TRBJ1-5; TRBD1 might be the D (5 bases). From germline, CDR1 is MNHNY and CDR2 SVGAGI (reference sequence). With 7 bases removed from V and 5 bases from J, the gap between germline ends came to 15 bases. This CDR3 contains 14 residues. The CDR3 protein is CASISRRGDQPQHF. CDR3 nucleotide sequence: TGTGCCAGCATAAGTCGTCGGGGGGATCAGCCCCAGCATTTT.

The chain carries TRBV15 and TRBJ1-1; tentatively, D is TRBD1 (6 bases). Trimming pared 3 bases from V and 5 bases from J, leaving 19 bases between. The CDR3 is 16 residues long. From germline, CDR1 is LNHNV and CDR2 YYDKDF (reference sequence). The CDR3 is CATSSEVVQGGTEAFF. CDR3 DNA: TGTGCCACCAGCAGCGAGGTTGTACAGGGAGGGACTGAAGCTTTCTTT.

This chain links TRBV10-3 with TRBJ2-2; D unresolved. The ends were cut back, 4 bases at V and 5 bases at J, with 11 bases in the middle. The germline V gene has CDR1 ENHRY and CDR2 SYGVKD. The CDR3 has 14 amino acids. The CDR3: CAISVASWTGELFF. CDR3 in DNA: TGTGCCATCAGTGTTGCTAGTTGGACCGGGGAGCTGTTTTTT.

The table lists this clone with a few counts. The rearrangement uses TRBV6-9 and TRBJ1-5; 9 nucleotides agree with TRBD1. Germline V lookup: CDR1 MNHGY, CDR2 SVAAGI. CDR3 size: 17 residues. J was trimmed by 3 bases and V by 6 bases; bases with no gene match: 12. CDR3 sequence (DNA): TGTGCCAGCAGGATTATTCCGGGACAGGGATCCAATCAGCCCCAGCATTTT. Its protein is CASRIIPGQGSNQPQHF.

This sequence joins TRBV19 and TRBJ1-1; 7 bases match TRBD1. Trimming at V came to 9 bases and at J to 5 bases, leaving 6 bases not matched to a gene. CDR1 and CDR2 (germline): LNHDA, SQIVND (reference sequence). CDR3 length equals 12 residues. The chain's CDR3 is CASLRGETEAFF. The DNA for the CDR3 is TGTGCCAGCCTCAGGGGGGAGACTGAAGCTTTCTTT.

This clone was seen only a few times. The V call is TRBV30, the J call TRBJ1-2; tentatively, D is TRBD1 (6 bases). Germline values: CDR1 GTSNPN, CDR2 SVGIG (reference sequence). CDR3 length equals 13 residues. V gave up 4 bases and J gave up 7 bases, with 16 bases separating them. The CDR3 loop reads CAWNFLRTAGYTF. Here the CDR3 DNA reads TGTGCCTGGAACTTTCTCCGGACAGCTGGCTACACCTTC.

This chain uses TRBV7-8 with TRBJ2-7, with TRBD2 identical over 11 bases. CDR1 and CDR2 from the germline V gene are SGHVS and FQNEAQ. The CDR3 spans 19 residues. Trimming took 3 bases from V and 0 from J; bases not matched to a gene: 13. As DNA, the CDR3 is TGTGCCAGCAGCTTGGGTTTTAGGACTAGCGGGCCAAGCTCCTACGAGCAGTACTTC. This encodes CASSLGFRTSGPSSYEQYF. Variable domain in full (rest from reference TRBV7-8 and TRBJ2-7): GAGVSQSPRYKVAKRGQDVALRCDPISGHVSLFWYQQALGQGPEFLTYFQNEAQLDKSGLPSDRFFAERPEGSVSTLKIQRTQQEDSAVYLCASSLGFRTSGPSSYEQYFGPGTRLTVT.